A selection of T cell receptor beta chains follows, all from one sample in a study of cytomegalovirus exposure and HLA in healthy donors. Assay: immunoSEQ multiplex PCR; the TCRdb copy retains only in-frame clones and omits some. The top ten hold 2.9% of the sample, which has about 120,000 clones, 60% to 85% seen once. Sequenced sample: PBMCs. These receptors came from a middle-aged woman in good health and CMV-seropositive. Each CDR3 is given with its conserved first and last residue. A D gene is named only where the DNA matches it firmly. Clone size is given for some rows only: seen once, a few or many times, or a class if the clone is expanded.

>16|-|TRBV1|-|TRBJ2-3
TGCACCAGCAGCCATAGACATAGGCCGAGCACAGATACGCAGTATTTT
CTSSHRHRPSTDTQYF
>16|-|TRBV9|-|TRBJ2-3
TGTGCCAGCAGCTTACAAGACAGGATGCGCACAGATACGCAGTATTTT
CASSLQDRMRTDTQYF
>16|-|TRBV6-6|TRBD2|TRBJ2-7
TGTGCCAGCAGTTACCCCGGGACTAGCGGGATCTACGAGCAGTACTTC
CASSYPGTSGIYEQYF
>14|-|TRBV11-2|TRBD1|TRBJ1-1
TGTGCCAGCAGCCTACAGGGGTTCGGCACTGAAGCTTTCTTT
CASSLQGFGTEAFF
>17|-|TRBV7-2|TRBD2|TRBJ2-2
TGTGCCAGCAGCTTAGAACTAGCGGGGAGAGGGTCCGGGGAGCTGTTTTTT
CASSLELAGRGSGELFF
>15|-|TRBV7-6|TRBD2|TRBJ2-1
TGTGCCAGCAGCTTAGCTAGCGGGGGGCGCAGTGAGCAGTTCTTC
CASSLASGGRSEQFF
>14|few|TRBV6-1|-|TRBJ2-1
TGTGCCAGCGGGCTACAGGGAGCAGCAAACGAGCAGTTCTTC
CASGLQGAANEQFF
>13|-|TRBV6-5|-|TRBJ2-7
TGTGCCAGCGCCCCTAGGGGAACCTACGAGCAGTACTTC
CASAPRGTYEQYF
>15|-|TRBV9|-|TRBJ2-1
TGTGCCAGCAGCGTACCGGGGAGCTCCTACAATGAGCAGTTCTTC
CASSVPGSSYNEQFF
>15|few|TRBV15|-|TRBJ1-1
TGTGCCACCAGCAGAGGTAGCAGGGGTGGCACTGAAGCTTTCTTT
CATSRGSRGGTEAFF
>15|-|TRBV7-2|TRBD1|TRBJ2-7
TGTGCCAGCAGCACCCGACAGGGTGGTATGTACGAGCAGTACTTC
CASSTRQGGMYEQYF